The 7 T cell receptor beta chains presented below share a single source sample, sequenced in a study of T cell responses to AZD1222 COVID-19 vaccine (dated by TCRdb to about 2021). Library construction relied on the immunoSEQ multiplex PCR assay. The source is immuneACCESS, and TCRdb retained only in-frame sequences with V and J called. Part of the clones is not carried over; for the studies checked, unresolved V genes explain less than half of this, and the remainder is unexplained. This sample has 120,000 to 150,000 clones in its table, and roughly 87% of those were observed once. The ten top clones hold 4.5% to 6.5% of the sample. Interpreted using the paper, the time point label stands for: baseline before first vaccination. Sequenced material: peripheral blood, taken on day 0 of AZD1222 vaccination. These TCRs come from an adult in good health.

The chain employs TRBV7-2 and TRBJ2-7; D is unclear. Trimming took off 1 base at V and 4 bases at J, with 11 bases between the two ends. CDR3 length equals 14 residues. Germline V gene sequence: CDR1 SGHTA, CDR2 FQGNSA. The CDR3 spells CASSLDTYRYEQYF. DNA for the CDR3: TGTGCCAGCAGCTTAGATACATATAGATACGAGCAGTACTTC.

CDR3 in DNA: TGTGCCAGCAGCCAGACGGGTAGCACAGATACGCAGTATTTT. This codes for CASSQTGSTDTQYF. The rearrangement joins TRBV6-5 to TRBJ2-3; D is unresolved. The germline CDR1 and CDR2 sequences are MNHEY and SVGAGI. V was clipped by 6 bases and J by 0 bases, with 10 bases between them. The CDR3 covers 14 residues.

The chain couples TRBV20-1 to TRBJ2-5; unclear D gene. This CDR3 is 10 amino acids long. V was clipped by 6 bases and J by 3 bases, with 5 bases between them. Looked up from germline, CDR1 is DFQATT and CDR2 is SNEGSKA (reference sequence). Written as DNA, the CDR3 is TGCAGTGCGGAGAAAGAGACCCAGTACTTC. Protein sequence: CSAEKETQYF.

This clone has a single count. This sequence joins TRBV12-3 or TRBV12-4 and TRBJ2-7, with D tentatively TRBD1 (6 bases). The V end was cut by 5 bases, the J end by 3 bases, with 11 bases between. This CDR3 is 13 amino acids long. DNA for the CDR3: TGTGCCAGCAGTGGGGGCATCGTCTACGAGCAGTACTTC. It encodes CASSGGIVYEQYF.

The chain employs TRBV3-1 (or the pseudogene TRBV3-2) and TRBJ2-2; a weak D match, TRBD1 (5 bases). CDR1 is LGHDT, CDR2 YNNKEL, per germline (reference sequence). Between the trimmed V and J ends, which lost 2 bases and 4 bases, there was a span of 14 bases. The CDR3 is 16 residues long. The CDR3 DNA follows: TGTGCCAGCAGCCAAAATAGGCAGGGAAGCACCGGGGAGCTGTTTTTT. Protein sequence: CASSQNRQGSTGELFF.

The V call is TRBV4-1, the J call TRBJ2-6; a possible D gene is TRBD2 (5 bases). Germline V CDR1 and CDR2: MGHRA, YSYEKL. This CDR3 comprises 17 residues. With 0 bases removed from V and 10 bases from J, the gap between germline ends came to 19 bases. CDR3 sequence: CASSQEPSTAVKNVLTF. The CDR3 nucleotides read TGCGCCAGCAGCCAAGAGCCCAGCACAGCGGTTAAAAACGTCCTGACTTTC.

The chain couples TRBV5-1 to TRBJ1-5; 7 bases fit TRBD1. The CDR3 extends over 14 amino acids. CDR1 and CDR2 from the germline V gene are SGHRS and YFSETQ. Unmatched junction bases numbered 4, after V lost 3 bases and J lost 4 bases. CDR3 nucleotides: TGCGCCAGCAGCTCGACAGGGACAAATCAGCCCCAGCATTTT. Translating it yields CASSSTGTNQPQHF.